This T cell receptor (beta chain) was profiled in a study of T-cell memory formation after mild COVID-19. Across the whole study: TCR clusters showed largely donor specificity.

This clonotype was picked up a small number of times. The CDR3 loop spans 15 amino acids. V dropped 4 bases and J dropped 6; count of bases not matched to a gene: 6. Germline V CDR1 and CDR2: DFQATT, SNEGSKA (reference sequence). TCRdb reanalysed the 5' RACE reads using MiXCR and keeps one entry per CDR3 protein. This table has approximately 180,000 distinct CDR3 sequences, 16% appearing once. The receptor's source is an adult woman who had mild COVID-19 (a few samples of this study predate the infection). Cell type and time point are not known. This chain joins TRBV20-1 and TRBJ2-2, with 12 bases fitting TRBD2. The sample comprised PBMCs or a T cell subset sorted from them (not recorded which). For the CDR3, the DNA is TGCAGTGCTACTAGCGGGAGGGGTCTATCCGGGGAGCTGTTTTTT. It encodes CSATSGRGLSGELFF.